This entry describes one TCR beta chain. A second 7 to 11 cycle PCR used barcoded and J-beta primers. In TCRdb, the 5' RACE reads were re-called with MiXCR into one record per CDR3 protein. The data contain some 890,000 distinct CDR3 sequences, under 35% of them singletons. V lost 1 base to trimming and J lost 15 bases; unmatched junction nucleotides: 3. Germline V CDR1 and CDR2: SEHNR, FQNEAQ (reference sequence). This CDR3 is 12 amino acids long. The source of the sample is a study of blood T cells in healthy people across ages. The same specimen was also included in a second study, on T cells of mothers and their children.

The J gene is TRBJ2-1, the V gene TRBV7-9, with TRBD2 matching over 10 bases. Sequencing was done on a sample of blood. The sequence derives from a woman aged 40 to 50 in good health. CDR3 sequence reads: CASSLGSGGSFF. The CDR3 region has the DNA TGTGCCAGCAGCTTAGGTAGCGGGGGGTCGTTCTTC. The variable domain in full, with the rest retrieved from reference TRBV7-9 and TRBJ2-1, is DTGVSQNPRHKITKRGQNVTFRCDPISEHNRLYWYRQTLGQGPEFLTYFQNEAQLEKSRLLSDRFSAERPKGSFSTLEIQRTEQGDSAMYLCASSLGSGGSFFGPGTRLTVL.